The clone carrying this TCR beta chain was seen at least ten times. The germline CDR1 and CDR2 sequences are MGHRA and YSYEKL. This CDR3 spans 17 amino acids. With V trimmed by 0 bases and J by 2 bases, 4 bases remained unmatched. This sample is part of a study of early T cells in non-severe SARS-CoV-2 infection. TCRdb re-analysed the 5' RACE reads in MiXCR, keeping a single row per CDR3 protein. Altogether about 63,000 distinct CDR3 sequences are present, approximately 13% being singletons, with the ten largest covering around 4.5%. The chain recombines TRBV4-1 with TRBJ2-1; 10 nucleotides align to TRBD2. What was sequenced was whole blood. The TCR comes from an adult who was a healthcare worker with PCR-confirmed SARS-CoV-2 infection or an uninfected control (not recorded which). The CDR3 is CASSQDVLAGAYNEQFF. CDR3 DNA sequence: TGCGCCAGCAGCCAAGATGTGCTAGCGGGGGCCTACAATGAGCAGTTCTTC.